The 21 T cell receptor beta chains presented below share a single source sample, sequenced in a study of T cell repertoires in cytomegalovirus infection. In TCRdb, the reads were re-called with MiXCR into one record per CDR3 protein. The table records about 440,000 distinct CDR3 sequences, approximately 31% of them present only once. The sample comprised PBMCs. The receptor set was obtained from a human donor in good health (CMV status not recorded). Some clones in this sample may be carry-over from other donors' samples.

Comment on this clonotype: A much larger clone sits a single nucleotide away, making a read error possible. The genes are TRBV12-3 or TRBV12-4 and TRBJ1-5; no firm D call. This CDR3 region has 13 residues. CDR3 amino acids: CASSLEINRPQHF. DNA for the CDR3: TGTGCCAGCAGTTTGGAGATCAATCGGCCCCAGCATTTT.

This clonotype has only a few counts. The chain carries TRBV19 and TRBJ2-6; D not resolved. CDR3 length: 14 residues. The V end lost 7 bases, the J end lost 3 bases, and 10 bases lay between the germline ends. In germline, CDR1 is LNHDA, CDR2 SQIVND (reference sequence). The CDR3 DNA sequence: TGTGCCAGTATCTCGGGCGGTGGGGCCAACGTCCTGACTTTC. This sequence encodes CASISGGGANVLTF.

In its sample, this clonotype was seen many times. This chain connects TRBV7-2 to TRBJ1-2; D might be TRBD1 (6 bases). The CDR3 is made up of 12 amino acids. Germline CDR1 and CDR2: SGHTA and FQGNSA. V lost 5 bases to trimming and J lost 8 bases, with 12 bases between them. CDR3 sequence reads: CASSGGQWGYTF. For the CDR3, the DNA is TGTGCCAGCAGCGGGGGGCAATGGGGCTACACCTTC.

This clonotype was detected ten times or more. The J gene is TRBJ2-1, the V gene TRBV6-1; 9 bases are shared with TRBD2. This CDR3 is 16 amino acids long. V lost 1 base to trimming and J lost 2 bases; unmatched junction nucleotides: 3. Germline CDR1 reads MNHNS; CDR2 reads SASEGT. DNA of the CDR3: TGTGCCAGCAGTGAAGGGTTAGCGGGGGCCTACAATGAGCAGTTCTTC. This codes for CASSEGLAGAYNEQFF.

This clonotype was observed at least ten times. The rearrangement links TRBV7-9 to TRBJ1-1, with D maybe TRBD1 (5 bases). V was clipped by 2 bases and J by 5 bases, with 9 bases between them. CDR1 and CDR2 from the germline V gene are SEHNR and FQNEAQ (reference sequence). The CDR3 covers 13 residues. Here the CDR3 DNA reads TGTGCCAGCAGCTTAAGAGGGGAAACTGAAGCTTTCTTT. It encodes CASSLRGETEAFF.

This clonotype was counted between two and nine times. This rearrangement joins TRBV4-1 to TRBJ1-1; D not resolved. Germline values: CDR1 MGHRA, CDR2 YSYEKL. V was pared by 3 bases and J by 1 base, with 6 bases between. There are 13 residues in the CDR3. CDR3 nucleotides: TGCGCCAGCAGCCACGCGGCGAACACTGAAGCTTTCTTT. Translated: CASSHAANTEAFF.

This clonotype has a handful of counts. The V and J genes are TRBV6-5 and TRBJ1-6; no clear D gene. The CDR3 runs to 15 residues. Deletions cut 5 bases from V and 7 bases from J, with 15 bases between. In germline, CDR1 is MNHEY, CDR2 SVGAGI. This chain's CDR3 is CASSEKELQNSPLHF. CDR3 nucleotides: TGTGCCAGCAGTGAAAAAGAACTCCAAAATTCACCCCTCCACTTT.

This clonotype was seen a handful of times. The chain is built from TRBV6-5 and TRBJ1-1; D gene uncertain. The CDR3 runs 15 residues. V lost 7 bases and J 5 bases, leaving 20 bases between the germline ends. Germline assignment: CDR1 MNHEY and CDR2 SVGAGI. DNA for the CDR3: TGTGCCAGCAAGTTACAGTTCGGGTCTGGGACTGAAGCTTTCTTT. Residues: CASKLQFGSGTEAFF.

This clonotype is a singleton in its sample. This chain uses TRBV20-1 with TRBJ2-1, with a possible D match to TRBD2 (7 bases). CDR1 DFQATT and CDR2 SNEGSKA come from the germline V gene (reference sequence). Deletions cut 6 bases from V and 1 base from J, with 10 bases between. The length of the CDR3 is 13 residues. In nucleotides, the CDR3 is TGCAGTGCCGGGGGGCCGTCCTACAATGAGCAGTTCTTC. It codes for CSAGGPSYNEQFF.

This clonotype showed up many times. The chain carries TRBV7-8 and TRBJ2-3; no reliable D call. Trimming took 2 bases from V and 0 from J, leaving 6 bases between them. The CDR3 is 14 residues long. CDR1 and CDR2 (germline): SGHVS, FQNEAQ. CDR3 residues: CASSLSFSTDTQYF. DNA of the CDR3: TGTGCCAGCAGCTTATCCTTTAGCACAGATACGCAGTATTTT.

This clonotype was counted a few times. The chain is built from TRBV5-6 and TRBJ2-1, with no clear D. The CDR3 runs 13 residues. Trimming took 3 bases from V and 7 from J, leaving 11 bases between them. CDR1 and CDR2 (germline): SGHDT, YYEEEE. The CDR3 coding sequence is TGTGCCAGCAGCTCGCCGTATGGGAATGAGCAGTTCTTC. This gives the protein CASSSPYGNEQFF.

This chain connects TRBV5-1 to TRBJ2-7; 7 bases line up with TRBD2. This CDR3 contains 15 residues. Germline values: CDR1 SGHRS, CDR2 YFSETQ. J gave up 3 bases and V 0 bases, and 6 bases lay outside the gene matches. CDR3 in DNA: TGCGCCAGCAGCTTGGGGTCGGGGGGTCTCTACGAGCAGTACTTC. It codes for CASSLGSGGLYEQYF.

This clonotype was seen at least ten times. The chain employs TRBV7-8 and TRBJ2-1; D gene ambiguous. V shed 1 base and J shed 0 bases, with 13 bases lying between them. CDR3 length: 17 residues. Germline lookup yields CDR1 SGHVS and CDR2 FQNEAQ. CDR3 loop: CASSLDGFSSSYNEQFF. The DNA for the CDR3 is TGTGCCAGCAGCTTAGATGGCTTCTCGAGCTCCTACAATGAGCAGTTCTTC.

As for this clonotype: Being one base from a much bigger clone, this may be a read error. V usage is TRBV7-6 and J usage is TRBJ1-1; 10 bases agree with TRBD1. This CDR3 comprises 17 residues. In germline, CDR1 is SGHVS, CDR2 FNYEAQ. In nucleotides, the CDR3 is TGTGCCAGCAGCTTATTCGGGACAGGGGTAGGGGACACTAAAGCTTTCTTT. Its translation is CASSLFGTGVGDTKAFF. The complete variable domain, with remaining parts taken from reference TRBV7-6 and TRBJ1-1, reads GAGVSQSPRYKVTKRGQDVALRCDPISGHVSLYWYRQALGQGPEFLTYFNYEAQQDKSGLPNDRFSAERPEGSISTLTIQRTEQRDSAMYRCASSLFGTGVGDTKAFFGQGTRLTVV.

This clonotype was recorded many times. This rearrangement joins TRBV7-6 to TRBJ1-5; possible D gene TRBD1, 5 bases. The CDR3 is made up of 15 amino acids. V was trimmed by 1 base and J by 9 bases, leaving 16 bases between them. Germline CDR1 is SGHVS and CDR2 is FNYEAQ. CDR3 in DNA: TGTGCCAGCAGCTTAGAAGGCGGAACGGGGGGGCCCCAGCATTTT. This gives the protein CASSLEGGTGGPQHF.

This clonotype has a count of ten or more. This sequence joins TRBV7-2 and TRBJ1-1, with D possibly being TRBD1 (6 bases). Germline V gene lookup returns CDR1 SGHTA and CDR2 FQGNSA. CDR3 size: 15 residues. Trimming cost V 1 base and J 4 bases, with 13 bases left between them. The CDR3 reads CASSLEAARGTEAFF. CDR3 nucleotide sequence: TGTGCCAGCAGCTTAGAGGCAGCCAGGGGCACTGAAGCTTTCTTT.

This chain uses TRBV6-5 with TRBJ1-2, with a tentative D call TRBD1 (5 bases). Germline CDR1 is MNHEY and CDR2 is SVGAGI. The V end lost 0 bases, the J end lost 2 bases, and 10 bases lay between the germline ends. The CDR3 consists of 15 residues. For the CDR3, the DNA is TGTGCCAGCAGTTACTCAGGGACGGTCAACTATGGCTACACCTTC. Translating it yields CASSYSGTVNYGYTF.

This clonotype showed up just a few times. The chain joins TRBV20-1 to TRBJ2-1; D is ambiguous. V was shortened by 0 bases and J by 14 bases, with 8 bases between the two germline ends. This CDR3 spans 10 amino acids. The germline V gene encodes CDR1 DFQATT and CDR2 SNEGSKA (reference sequence). CDR3 sequence: CSARDVIEFF. CDR3 in DNA: TGCAGTGCTAGAGATGTAATAGAGTTCTTC.

The chain joins TRBV12-3 or TRBV12-4 to TRBJ2-5, with D tentatively TRBD1 (6 bases). The V and J ends lost 5 bases and 5 bases respectively, with 15 bases between them. CDR3 size: 14 residues. CDR3 region: CASSRRQEWETQYF. The CDR3 DNA sequence: TGTGCCAGCAGTCGAAGACAGGAATGGGAGACCCAGTACTTC.

The sample holds many counts of this clonotype. The V call is TRBV7-2, the J call TRBJ1-5; 8 nucleotides agree with TRBD1. This CDR3 contains 16 residues. The ends lost 5 bases at V and 5 bases at J; junction bases unmatched: 11. CDR1 is SGHTA, CDR2 FQGNSA, per germline. This chain's CDR3 is CASSPRGTGPHQPQHF. The CDR3 nucleotides are TGTGCCAGCAGCCCTCGTGGGACAGGCCCCCATCAGCCCCAGCATTTT. The whole variable domain, remainder taken from reference TRBV7-2 and TRBJ1-5, is GAGVSQSPSNKVTEKGKDVELRCDPISGHTALYWYRQSLGQGLEFLIYFQGNSAPDKSGLPSDRFSAERTGGSVSTLTIQRTQQEDSAVYLCASSPRGTGPHQPQHFGDGTRLSIL.

The rearrangement joins TRBV19 to TRBJ1-4, with D perhaps matching TRBD1 (6 bases). V lost 10 bases and J lost 2, with 11 bases in between. The CDR3 contains 13 residues. Per germline, CDR1 LNHDA and CDR2 SQIVND (reference sequence). This CDR3 is CATGDGTNEKLFF. CDR3 nucleotides: TGTGCCACAGGGGACGGGACTAATGAAAAACTGTTTTTT.